This is a list of T cell receptor beta chains from one sample in a study of cytomegalovirus exposure and HLA in healthy donors. Clones were read by immunoSEQ multiplex PCR, and TCRdb kept only the in-frame ones, dropping some. The sample includes roughly 300,000 clones, about 85% of them seen just once. The specimen was PBMCs. These TCRs come from a woman under 40 in good health and CMV-seropositive. Both conserved end residues are part of each CDR3. Fields, in order: clone size, D gene, V gene, J gene, CDR3 protein, CDR3 DNA. D genes are given only for firm matches. The size field is filled for only some rows; it gives once, few, many or a size class.

>-|TRBD1|TRBV7-8|TRBJ1-2
CASSLQDRGDGYTF
TGTGCCAGCAGCTTACAGGACAGGGGTGATGGCTACACCTTC
>once|-|TRBV6-5|TRBJ2-7
CASSYSAGTNEQYF
TGTGCCAGCAGTTACTCGGCCGGGACAAACGAGCAGTACTTC
>few|-|TRBV6-5|TRBJ2-7
CASSYSSEQYF
TGTGCCAGCAGTTACTCGAGTGAGCAGTACTTC
>-|-|TRBV5-6|TRBJ1-1
CASSLGAWKDFF
TGTGCCAGCAGCCTAGGGGCGTGGAAGGATTTCTTT
>-|-|TRBV7-3|TRBJ1-3
CASSSTAGNTIYF
TGTGCCAGCAGCTCAACTGCCGGAAACACCATATATTTT
>once|-|TRBV7-6|TRBJ2-7
CASSLGQTGQEQYF
TGTGCCAGCAGCTTAGGGCAAACAGGGCAGGAGCAGTACTTC
>-|-|TRBV6-5|TRBJ1-5
CASSWTGNQPQHF
TGTGCCAGCAGTTGGACGGGAAATCAGCCCCAGCATTTT
>-|TRBD2|TRBV19|TRBJ2-7
CASSPGLAGVRYEQYF
TGTGCCAGTAGTCCGGGACTAGCGGGAGTTAGGTACGAGCAGTACTTC
>once|-|TRBV2|TRBJ2-5
CASRLGSQETQYF
TGTGCCAGCAGGTTAGGGTCCCAAGAGACCCAGTACTTC
>-|TRBD1|TRBV28|TRBJ1-5
CASSAYRGLVGNQPQHF
TGTGCCAGCAGTGCCTACAGGGGTTTGGTCGGCAATCAGCCCCAGCATTTT
>-|TRBD2|TRBV19|TRBJ2-1
CASSIGGTSGAQFF
TGTGCCAGTAGTATAGGAGGGACTAGCGGGGCACAGTTCTTC
>few|-|TRBV27|TRBJ1-1
CASSAGYRRTEAFF
TGTGCCAGCAGCGCAGGGTACCGCCGCACTGAAGCTTTCTTT
>once|-|TRBV28|TRBJ2-7
CASRIFNLAIYEQYF
TGTGCCAGCAGAATATTCAACTTAGCGATCTACGAGCAGTACTTC
>-|-|TRBV7-8|TRBJ2-7
CASSLERFYEQYF
TGTGCCAGCAGCTTAGAAAGATTTTACGAGCAGTACTTC
>once|-|TRBV5-8|TRBJ1-1
CASRPGLQVGEAFF
TGTGCCAGCAGACCAGGTCTCCAAGTGGGTGAAGCTTTCTTT
>-|-|TRBV30|TRBJ1-3
CAWTSGGFGNTIYF
TGTGCCTGGACTTCTGGAGGTTTTGGAAACACCATATATTTT
>-|-|TRBV5-4|TRBJ1-1
CASSPGLTNTEAFF
TGTGCCAGCAGCCCTGGGCTTACGAACACTGAAGCTTTCTTT